This TCR beta chain originates from a study of T cell responses to AZD1222 COVID-19 vaccine (TCRdb year 2021). For the study in its entirety: A total of 230 to 250 trial participants underwent TCR sequencing, of whom some 200 had received two doses of AZD1222 and some 26 had received two doses of the MenACWY control vaccine. Trial participants were enrolled into age subgroups of 18-55, 56-69 and 70-plus years, which contained roughly 150, 30 and 60 TCR-sequenced participants, respectively. The paper as a whole reports these results and caveats: In the small 56-69-year group, the increase in depth fell short of significance, most likely because of low power. After two AZD1222 doses, both the breadth and the depth of spike-specific TCRs were significantly higher than at day 0 and than in MenACWY recipients. Conclusions about previously exposed vaccinees are limited, since just 6 or 7 AZD1222 recipients were seropositive for SARS-CoV-2 at baseline. Most participants were white British and females outnumbered males, and the authors suggested that clonal diversity may have been underestimated. Because no day 14 peak-response samples were available, the repertoires could be characterized only after the peak T cell response. Reportedly, close to half of the unique spike-specific TCRs recognized epitopes lying outside the regions that are mutated in the B.1.351 and B.1.1.7 variants. The vaccine-associated CD4 TCRs covered the entire spike protein, and the dominant responses fell in regions 160-218 and 743-854.

Per the publication, the time point label means: about 28 days (+/-7) after the second vaccine dose. AZD1222 recipients given second doses at about 4 weeks or at about 12 weeks were pooled, since spike-specific TCR depth and breadth were not found to differ between the two schedules. Samples from vaccinated people were obtained from the UK trials COV001 and COV002, which included a single-blind randomized controlled phase 2/3 trial of AZD1222 (ChAdOx1 nCoV-19) in healthy adults. For TCRbeta chain sequencing, PBMC samples from trial participants were taken at day 0 and at day 28 after the second dose. Comment on this clone: No cognate antigen has been identified for it. Nothing much larger sits one base from this clone, and base qualities are not available.

The CDR3 regions of human TCRbeta chains were analyzed by immunosequencing. The study's processing was this. Repertoire TCRs were matched against a reference library of SARS-CoV-2-specific TCRs generated with the MIRA antigen-specificity platform. Breadth meant the fraction of unique TCRs that were SARS-CoV-2-associated, whereas depth meant the fraction of total T cells that were SARS-CoV-2-associated. Using the MIRA data, each spike-specific TCR was assigned both to the spike region to which the TCR was reactive and to a CD4 or CD8 class. Log10-transformed breadth and depth values were compared by one-way ANOVA with Sidak's multiple comparisons tests. The immuneACCESS repertoire file appears here via TCRdb, limited to in-frame rearrangements. These files lack a portion of the clones; in checked studies, under half of the deficit traces to unresolved V genes, and the cause of the others is not known. The V and J calls and clone size were taken over from that table, and D and trimming were inferred from the DNA. The sample table lists more than 100,000 clones, roughly 90% of them with a count of one. Of the sample, about 2.5% is held by the ten largest clones.

V was cut back by 3 bases and J by 7 bases, leaving a gap of 13 bases between them. Taken from cysteine to phenylalanine, the CDR3 has 15 residues. Just CDR3 DNA is preserved here, 45 bases in frame from base 1. The CDR1 and CDR2 encoded by the germline V gene (reference sequence) are LNHDA and SQIVND. The origin of this receptor is an adult who received the AZD1222 COVID-19 vaccine. The chain is encoded by TRBV19 joined to TRBJ1-6; confidence is insufficient to name the D gene. Specimen: peripheral blood, collected 28 days after the second AZD1222 dose. The DNA is TGTGCCAGTAGTATGGGCGCAGGAAAGAATTCACCCCTCCACTTT. Its coded protein is CASSMGAGKNSPLHF. With all but the CDR3 taken from the reference TRBV19 and TRBJ1-6 genes, the full variable domain is: DGGITQSPKYLFRKEGQNVTLSCEQNLNHDAMYWYRQDPGQGLRLIYYSQIVNDFQKGDIAEGYSVSREKKESFPLTVTSAQKNPTAFYLCASSMGAGKNSPLHFGNGTRLTVT.